The source of this TCR beta chain is a study of blood T cell repertoires in COVID-19. Overall study context: Samples taken during acute and convalescent COVID-19 were collected in the United States, Italy and Spain. From T cells, B-cell-depleted T cells, or PBMCs came the material, which was cDNA or gDNA.

Categorization into cohorts depended on clinical history that participants reported. Trimming cost V 5 bases and J 12 bases; bases outside gene matches: 4. The CDR3 spans 14 residues. Germline CDR1 SGHTA, CDR2 FQGTGA. Clones were sequenced by immunoSEQ multiplex PCR, and TCRdb holds only the in-frame ones, with some missing. The table records approximately 200,000 clones, more than 70% of them present only once. This clonotype originated in a woman in her forties with acute COVID-19. Specimen: PBMCs or T cells enriched from blood (not recorded which). This chain links TRBV7-3 with TRBJ2-2, with 15 bases matching TRBD2. CDR3 amino acids: CASSIGTSGGKLFF. In nucleotides, the CDR3 is TGTGCCAGCAGCATCGGGACTAGCGGGGGGAAGCTGTTTTTT.